What follows are 19 T cell receptor beta chains derived from one specimen sequenced in a study of T cells after yellow fever vaccination. TCRdb re-called the 5' RACE reads through MiXCR, storing one row per CDR3 protein. The sample consists of a few hundred thousand distinct CDR3 sequences, 6.9% of them appearing once. The input for sequencing was CD4+ T cells sorted from PBMCs, taken 15 days after the yellow fever booster vaccination. These TCRs come from a man aged 30 to 45 who received the YFV17D yellow fever vaccine.

At least ten counts were recorded for this clonotype. The chain recombines TRBV5-1 with TRBJ2-3; 8 bases are a match to TRBD1. J lost 8 bases, V lost 1 base, and 3 bases had no gene match. The CDR3 length is 13 residues. Per the germline V gene, CDR1 is SGHRS and CDR2 is YFSETQ. CDR3 loop: CASSLPTGATQYF. The CDR3 region has the DNA TGCGCCAGCAGCTTGCCGACAGGGGCTACGCAGTATTTT.

This clonotype showed up many times. The V gene is TRBV5-6, the J gene TRBJ1-3; tentatively, D is TRBD1 (5 bases). The CDR3 runs to 15 residues. The V gene's germline CDR1 is SGHDT and CDR2 YYEEEE. Trimming shortened V by 1 base and J by 4 bases, and 12 bases separated the two germline ends. The CDR3: CASSLRGGAGNTIYF. CDR3 bases: TGTGCCAGCAGCTTGAGGGGAGGCGCCGGAAACACCATATATTTT.

This clonotype was seen a few times. V gene TRBV18 combines with J gene TRBJ2-2; 10 bases map to TRBD1. The V gene's germline CDR1 is KGHSH and CDR2 LQKENI. The CDR3 extends over 17 amino acids. The junction had 1 base not matched to a gene; V was cut back by 0 bases and J by 0 bases. The CDR3 sequence is CASSPPGQGANTGELFF. CDR3 sequence (DNA): TGTGCCAGCTCACCACCTGGACAGGGGGCGAACACCGGGGAGCTGTTTTTT. Full variable domain (missing parts from reference TRBV18 and TRBJ2-2): NAGVMQNPRHLVRRRGQEARLRCSPMKGHSHVYWYRQLPEEGLKFMVYLQKENIIDESGMPKERFSAEFPKEGPSILRIQQVVRGDSAAYFCASSPPGQGANTGELFFGEGSRLTVL.

This clonotype was recorded a few times. CDR3 protein: CASRLEGHTGELFF. Written as DNA, the CDR3 is TGCGCCAGCAGGCTCGAGGGCCACACCGGGGAGCTGTTTTTT. V usage is TRBV10-2 and J usage is TRBJ2-2; D may be TRBD2 (5 bases). This CDR3 region has 14 residues. Germline V gene lookup returns CDR1 WSHSY and CDR2 SAAADI. V was clipped by 6 bases and J by 3 bases, with 11 bases between them.

The chain combines TRBV4-3 with TRBJ1-1; TRBD1 matches at 8 bases. The CDR3 spans 14 residues. The junction had 8 bases not matched to a gene; V was cut back by 4 bases and J by 7 bases. Germline CDR1 reads LGHNA; CDR2 reads YSLEER. The DNA for the CDR3 is TGCGCCAGCAGCCGTGGACAGGGTAGGAGTGAAGCTTTCTTT. Residues: CASSRGQGRSEAFF.

Many counts were recorded for this clonotype. The gene calls are TRBV5-5 and TRBJ1-1, with 10 nucleotides matching TRBD1. The CDR3 extends over 14 amino acids. V lost 4 bases, J lost 4 bases, and 4 bases stayed unmatched. The germline V gene has CDR1 SGHKS and CDR2 YYEKEE (reference sequence). The CDR3 reads CASSPDRGATEAFF. CDR3 nucleotide sequence: TGTGCCAGCAGCCCGGACAGGGGGGCCACTGAAGCTTTCTTT. Together with reference TRBV5-5 and TRBJ1-1, the CDR3 gives the full variable domain: DAGVTQSPTHLIKTRGQQVTLRCSPISGHKSVSWYQQVLGQGPQFIFQYYEKEERGRGNFPDRFSARQFPNYSSELNVNALLLGDSALYLCASSPDRGATEAFFGQGTRLTVV.

At least ten counts were recorded for this clonotype. This chain joins TRBV6-6 and TRBJ2-3; D possibly uses TRBD1 or TRBD2 (5 bases each). Trimming left V 5 bases short and J 5 bases short, with 8 bases between. This CDR3 is 12 amino acids long. Germline CDR1 MNHNY, CDR2 SVGAGI (reference sequence). CDR3 in DNA: TGTGCCAGCAGTCGGGACGGAGATACGCAGTATTTT. As protein: CASSRDGDTQYF.

This clonotype has a handful of counts. V usage is TRBV11-2 and J usage is TRBJ2-2; D gene unclear. The CDR3 contains 15 residues. Trimming took 5 bases from V and 8 from J, leaving 18 bases between them. Germline values: CDR1 SGHAT, CDR2 FQNNGV. CDR3 in amino acids: CASSQTNEPSGELFF. CDR3 in DNA: TGTGCCAGCAGCCAAACAAACGAGCCGTCGGGGGAGCTGTTTTTT. Based on the CDR3 plus reference TRBV11-2 and TRBJ2-2, the full variable domain is EAGVAQSPRYKIIEKRQSVAFWCNPISGHATLYWYQQILGQGPKLLIQFQNNGVVDDSQLPKDRFSAERLKGVDSTLKIQPAKLEDSAVYLCASSQTNEPSGELFFGEGSRLTVL.

In nucleotides, the CDR3 is TGCAGCGTTGACGGGGGGGCGGCGACCCAGTACTTC. It translates to CSVDGGAATQYF. This chain links TRBV29-1 with TRBJ2-5; 8 bases fit TRBD2. V trimming: 3 bases; J trimming: 7 bases; junction bases outside the gene matches: 4. CDR3 length equals 12 residues. Germline CDR1 SQVTM, CDR2 ANQGSEA.

The table lists this clonotype with many counts. The rearrangement links TRBV20-1 to TRBJ2-1; 8 nucleotides agree with TRBD2. The germline V gene has CDR1 DFQATT and CDR2 SNEGSKA (reference sequence). The CDR3 spans 13 residues. With 3 bases clipped from V and 2 bases from J, the junction kept 0 bases outside the gene matches. The CDR3 DNA reads TGCAGTGCTAGCGGGAGGGCCTACAATGAGCAGTTCTTC. Its protein product is CSASGRAYNEQFF.

The sample holds a few counts of this clonotype. The chain recombines TRBV7-2 with TRBJ2-7; the D call may be TRBD1 or TRBD2 (6 bases each). The V and J ends lost 4 bases and 7 bases respectively, with 23 bases between them. Germline CDR1 reads SGHTA; CDR2 reads FQGNSA. The CDR3 length is 16 residues. The DNA for the CDR3 is TGTGCCAGCAGCTCACTAGGAGGGAGGACAGTGGGGGAGCAGTACTTC. Encoded protein: CASSSLGGRTVGEQYF. Full variable domain (outside the CDR3, taken from reference TRBV7-2 and TRBJ2-7): GAGVSQSPSNKVTEKGKDVELRCDPISGHTALYWYRQSLGQGLEFLIYFQGNSAPDKSGLPSDRFSAERTGGSVSTLTIQRTQQEDSAVYLCASSSLGGRTVGEQYFGPGTRLTVT.

The CDR3 nucleotides are TGTGCCAGTAGTATAGATTCGAATAGGGCTGAAGCTTTCTTT. It yields the protein CASSIDSNRAEAFF. The rearrangement links TRBV19 to TRBJ1-1; D call uncertain. Germline lookup yields CDR1 LNHDA and CDR2 SQIVND (reference sequence). Between the trimmed V and J ends, which lost 0 bases and 6 bases, there was a span of 11 bases. The CDR3 is 14 amino acids. The full variable domain, completed using reference TRBV19 and TRBJ1-1, is DGGITQSPKYLFRKEGQNVTLSCEQNLNHDAMYWYRQDPGQGLRLIYYSQIVNDFQKGDIAEGYSVSREKKESFPLTVTSAQKNPTAFYLCASSIDSNRAEAFFGQGTRLTVV.

This clonotype was recorded at least ten times. This chain links TRBV20-1 with TRBJ2-7; possible D gene TRBD1, 6 bases. Germline CDR1 is DFQATT and CDR2 is SNEGSKA (reference sequence). The CDR3 is 15 amino acids. V was clipped by 6 bases and J by 4 bases, with 22 bases between them. This CDR3 reads CSASTGGRPGYEQYF. CDR3 coding DNA: TGCAGTGCCAGTACTGGGGGCCGGCCGGGATACGAGCAGTACTTC.

This clonotype was recorded a few times. The rearrangement uses TRBV18 and TRBJ1-1, with D unresolved. Deletions cut 5 bases from V and 1 base from J, with 8 bases between. CDR3 length: 13 amino acids. Germline CDR1 reads KGHSH; CDR2 reads LQKENI. CDR3 residues: CASSNQENTEAFF. CDR3 DNA sequence: TGTGCCAGCTCAAATCAGGAGAACACTGAAGCTTTCTTT.

This clonotype was recorded many times. The rearrangement uses TRBV12-3 or TRBV12-4 and TRBJ1-1, with TRBD1 matching 8 bases. The CDR3 covers 12 residues. The trim removed 6 bases at V and 8 bases at J, leaving 5 bases unmatched. The CDR3 loop is CASRDRDREAFF. For the CDR3, the DNA is TGTGCCAGCAGGGACCGGGACAGGGAAGCTTTCTTT.

The J gene is TRBJ1-5, the V gene TRBV20-1; possible D gene TRBD1, 6 bases. The V end lost 6 bases, the J end lost 5 bases, and 17 bases lay between the germline ends. The CDR3 totals 14 residues. Germline CDR1 reads DFQATT; CDR2 reads SNEGSKA (reference sequence). The CDR3 DNA reads as TGCAGTGCCATTGGATGGACAGCGGATCAGCCCCAGCATTTT. Its translation: CSAIGWTADQPQHF.

This clonotype was picked up many times. The V call is TRBV29-1, the J call TRBJ2-1, with D maybe TRBD2 (5 bases). V lost 5 bases to trimming and J lost 0 bases, with 14 bases between them. The CDR3 sequence is 15 residues long. The germline gives CDR1 SQVTM, CDR2 ANQGSEA. CDR3 nucleotides: TGCAGCGTTACCCGGACGGGGAGCTCCTACAATGAGCAGTTCTTC. This gives the protein CSVTRTGSSYNEQFF.

In this sample, this clonotype turned up a few times. J is TRBJ2-6 and V is TRBV7-9; 7 nucleotides agree with TRBD1. The CDR3 is made up of 16 amino acids. V was pared by 5 bases and J by 0 bases, with 4 bases of the junction left unmatched. Looked up from germline, CDR1 is SEHNR and CDR2 is FQNEAQ (reference sequence). CDR3 coding DNA: TGTGCCAGCAGCGCGACAGGGCCCTCTGGGGCCAACGTCCTGACTTTC. Protein product: CASSATGPSGANVLTF.

The table lists this clonotype with many counts. This chain links TRBV29-1 with TRBJ2-3; D is perhaps TRBD1 or TRBD2 (5 bases each). The germline V and J ends were trimmed by 3 bases and 6 bases, with 13 bases remaining between them. The CDR3 sequence is 13 residues long. Looked up from germline, CDR1 is SQVTM and CDR2 is ANQGSEA. The CDR3 region is CSVEGPTEDTQYF. The CDR3 nucleotides are TGCAGCGTTGAGGGACCCACCGAGGATACGCAGTATTTT.